These 14 T cell receptor beta chains came from one sample sequenced in a study of blood T cell repertoires in COVID-19. Repertoires were generated with immunoSEQ multiplex PCR, while TCRdb's copy carries only in-frame clones and drops some. Here the sample spans a few hundred thousand clones, roughly nine tenths being singletons. Sequencing was performed on peripheral blood. The source of these receptors is a man aged 18 to 29 with active or convalescent COVID-19.

The V call is TRBV6-6, the J call TRBJ2-6, with 11 bases lining up with TRBD1. The CDR3 covers 16 residues. Germline V lookup: CDR1 MNHNY, CDR2 SVGAGI (reference sequence). V was pared by 8 bases and J by 3 bases, with 6 bases of the junction left unmatched. The CDR3 region is CASSRTGGYGANVLTF. CDR3 nucleotide sequence: TGTGCCAGCTCGCGGACAGGGGGCTATGGGGCCAACGTCCTGACTTTC.

The chain recombines TRBV29-1 with TRBJ2-7; 9 bases map to TRBD1. There are 16 residues in the CDR3. Germline V gives CDR1 SQVTM, CDR2 ANQGSEA. J lost 3 bases, V lost 7 bases, and 16 bases had no gene match. The CDR3 sequence: CSDTDPTGGHIYEQYF. The CDR3 region has the DNA TGCAGCGATACGGACCCAACAGGGGGCCACATCTACGAGCAGTACTTC.

The CDR3 reads CASSPAAAGVPGANVLTF. CDR3 DNA: TGTGCCAGCAGCCCCGCGGCGGCGGGTGTTCCTGGGGCCAACGTCCTGACTTTC. The chain is built from TRBV3-1 (or the pseudogene TRBV3-2) and TRBJ2-6; a possible D gene is TRBD2 (5 bases). The germline V gene encodes CDR1 LGHDT and CDR2 YNNKEL (reference sequence). V lost 4 bases and J 2 bases, leaving 18 bases between the germline ends. The CDR3 covers 18 residues.

CDR3 DNA: TGTGCCAGTAGTATAGTCGGAGGGGCTAATAACTATGGCTACACCTTC. Encoded protein: CASSIVGGANNYGYTF. The rearrangement uses TRBV19 and TRBJ1-2; D may be TRBD1 (5 bases). Between the trimmed V and J ends, which lost 1 base and 1 base, there was a span of 13 bases. The length of the CDR3 is 16 residues. CDR1 LNHDA and CDR2 SQIVND come from the germline V gene (reference sequence).

The rearrangement uses TRBV6-2 or TRBV6-3 and TRBJ2-7; TRBD1 agrees at 7 bases. Germline V gives CDR1 MNHEY, CDR2 SVGEGT. CDR3 length: 15 amino acids. With V trimmed by 0 bases and J by 4 bases, 6 bases remained unmatched. The CDR3 protein is CASSYSPGQQYEQYF. The DNA of the CDR3 is TGTGCCAGCAGTTACTCGCCGGGACAGCAATACGAGCAGTACTTC.

This clone was recorded once. This chain links TRBV30 with TRBJ1-5; D call uncertain. Germline CDR1 reads GTSNPN; CDR2 reads SVGIG (reference sequence). This CDR3 spans 13 amino acids. V gave up 2 bases and J gave up 4 bases, with 9 bases separating them. CDR3 sequence (DNA): TGTGCCTGGAGTCTAGCCCAGAATCAGCCCCAGCATTTT. This codes for CAWSLAQNQPQHF.

The V gene is TRBV6-5, the J gene TRBJ2-1, with 8 nucleotides matching TRBD2. The CDR3 runs to 15 residues. CDR1 is MNHEY, CDR2 SVGAGI, per germline. J gave up 1 base and V 6 bases, and 5 bases lay outside the gene matches. CDR3 nucleotides: TGTGCCAGCAGCCTACTAGCGGATTCCTACAATGAGCAGTTCTTC. Residues: CASSLLADSYNEQFF.

Regarding this clone: The junction does not match germline at one end; this may be a read error. The chain combines TRBV4-2 with TRBJ1-1; D is unclear. Germline V CDR1 and CDR2: LGHNA, YNFKEQ. The CDR3 extends over 12 amino acids. This CDR3 is CASSHLPGGFAF. CDR3 nucleotide sequence: TGTGCCAGCAGCCACCTCCCTGGCGGTTTTGCCTTT.

The chain couples TRBV29-1 to TRBJ1-2; the match to TRBD1 covers 9 bases. The CDR3 length is 17 residues. J gave up 5 bases and V 2 bases, and 15 bases lay outside the gene matches. Germline values: CDR1 SQVTM, CDR2 ANQGSEA. DNA for the CDR3: TGCAGCGTTGAAATAGCTGTGGGGACAGGGCTTAGGTATGGCTACACCTTC. This codes for CSVEIAVGTGLRYGYTF. Supplemented by reference TRBV29-1 and TRBJ1-2, the full variable domain reads SAVISQKPSRDICQRGTSLTIQCQVDSQVTMMFWYRQQPGQSLTLIATANQGSEATYESGFVIDKFPISRPNLTFSTLTVSNMSPEDSSIYLCSVEIAVGTGLRYGYTFGSGTRLTVV.

This clone was recorded only once. The chain employs TRBV3-1 (or the pseudogene TRBV3-2) and TRBJ1-1, with D perhaps matching TRBD1 (6 bases). CDR3 size: 14 residues. Germline CDR1 LGHDT, CDR2 YNNKEL (reference sequence). Trimming removed 4 bases from V and 0 bases from J, with 9 bases in between. The CDR3: CASSLGTMNTEAFF. The CDR3 DNA reads as TGTGCCAGCAGCCTCGGGACAATGAACACTGAAGCTTTCTTT.

The V gene is TRBV2, the J gene TRBJ1-1; D might be TRBD1 (6 bases). CDR1 is SNHLY and CDR2 is FYNNEI in the germline V gene. CDR3 length: 14 residues. V lost 4 bases and J 0 bases, leaving 9 bases between the germline ends. Here the CDR3 reads CASSGQALNTEAFF. The CDR3 coding sequence is TGTGCCAGCAGTGGACAGGCGTTGAACACTGAAGCTTTCTTT.

This clone has only one observation. The chain recombines TRBV18 with TRBJ1-4, with 7 nucleotides matching TRBD1. This CDR3 region has 15 residues. J was trimmed by 8 bases and V by 4 bases; bases with no gene match: 10. Germline V CDR1 and CDR2: KGHSH, LQKENI. CDR3 region: CASSLLVQGPEKLFF. CDR3 bases: TGTGCCAGCTCACTCCTGGTACAGGGGCCGGAAAAACTGTTTTTT.

The chain uses TRBV29-1 and TRBJ1-1, with unresolved D. This CDR3 contains 12 residues. V shed 5 bases and J shed 1 base, with 8 bases lying between them. Germline loops: CDR1 SQVTM, CDR2 ANQGSEA. The CDR3 DNA follows: TGCAGCGTTCCCTCAGGGAACACTGAAGCTTTCTTT. Amino acids: CSVPSGNTEAFF.

The J gene is TRBJ2-1, the V gene TRBV10-3; 10 bases match TRBD2. Germline CDR1 is ENHRY and CDR2 is SYGVKD. Germline trimming cut 5 bases from V and 7 bases from J; bases unmatched to any gene: 11. This CDR3 spans 16 amino acids. The CDR3 is CAISPDPAGGWNEQFF. In nucleotides, the CDR3 is TGTGCCATCAGTCCCGACCCAGCGGGGGGGTGGAATGAGCAGTTCTTC.